Here is one T cell receptor beta chain with its context. The CDR3 is 15 amino acids. V was pared by 10 bases and J by 2 bases, with 9 bases of the junction left unmatched. CDR1 SEHNR and CDR2 FQNEAQ come from the germline V gene (reference sequence). The data were produced by immunoSEQ multiplex PCR, yet TCRdb's version contains in-frame clones alone and is incomplete. The table lists about 290,000 clones, around 90% of them singletons. This sample was included in a study of blood T cell repertoires in COVID-19. Sequencing input: peripheral blood. The rearrangement joins TRBV7-9 to TRBJ2-2; TRBD2 aligns across 8 bases. The clonotype was recovered from a woman in her forties who had recovered from COVID-19. The CDR3 protein is CATQIAGPNTGELFF. The CDR3 region has the DNA TGTGCCACACAAATAGCGGGGCCAAACACCGGGGAGCTGTTTTTT. Together with reference TRBV7-9 and TRBJ2-2, the CDR3 gives the full variable domain: DTGVSQNPRHKITKRGQNVTFRCDPISEHNRLYWYRQTLGQGPEFLTYFQNEAQLEKSRLLSDRFSAERPKGSFSTLEIQRTEQGDSAMYLCATQIAGPNTGELFFGEGSRLTVL.